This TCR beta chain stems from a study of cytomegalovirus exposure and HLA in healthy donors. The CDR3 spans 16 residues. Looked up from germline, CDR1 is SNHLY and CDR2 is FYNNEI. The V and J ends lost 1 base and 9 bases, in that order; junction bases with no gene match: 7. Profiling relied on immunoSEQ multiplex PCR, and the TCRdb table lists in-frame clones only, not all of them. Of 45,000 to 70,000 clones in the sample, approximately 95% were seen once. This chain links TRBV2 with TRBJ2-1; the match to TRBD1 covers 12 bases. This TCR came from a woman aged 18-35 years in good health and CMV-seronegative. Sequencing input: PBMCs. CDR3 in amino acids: CASSEDPGQGAVEQFF. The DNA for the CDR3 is TGTGCCAGCAGTGAAGATCCGGGACAGGGGGCTGTTGAGCAGTTCTTC.